This T cell receptor (beta chain) was sequenced for a study of radiation and T cells in renal cell carcinoma. Study-level points and caveats: Top tumor clonotypes rose in blood 2 weeks post-radiation, then contracted.

Generated by immunoSEQ multiplex PCR, the TCRdb table keeps only in-frame clones and is missing some. The sample carries 150,000 or so clones, about 87% recorded once. Time point in this sample: baseline pretreatment blood. Treatment indicated: 15 Gy SBRT to primary tumor, nephrectomy 4 weeks later. The CDR3 sequence is 13 residues long. Germline-derived CDR1 and CDR2 are SQVTM and ANQGSEA. V lost 4 bases, J lost 3 bases, and 13 bases lay in between. Regarding this clone: Antigen specificity is unknown.

The sequence was collected from an older woman with renal cell carcinoma. The chain is built from TRBV29-1 and TRBJ2-7; D is uncertain. The input for sequencing was blood, taken from a patient whose treatment included radiotherapy and nephrectomy. CDR3 coding DNA: TGCAGCGTTGTTGGAAGGAATAGCTACGAGCAGTACTTC. Protein sequence: CSVVGRNSYEQYF.